These 23 T cell receptor beta chains were all obtained from the same sample, sequenced in a study of T-cell reconstitution after alpha-beta-depleted transplantation in children (dated by TCRdb to about 2016). Library preparation employed PCR. TCRdb shows the sequencer as Illumina HiSeq 2500. To normalize quantification of the TCRbeta repertoire, the TCR libraries were built with molecular barcoding that relied on unique molecular identifiers. In-frame beta chains were kept once TCRdb had trimmed the public reads at Q25 with fastp and called clones with MiXCR. Rows are unified per CDR3 protein, each entry keeping the most common DNA and genes. Present in this sample are about 170,000 distinct CDR3 sequences, 8.5% to 14% of which were seen just once. The ten top clones hold roughly 13% of the sample. The treatment or condition label for this specimen denotes: allogeneic hematopoietic cell transplantation with graft depleted of TCRalphabeta T cells and CD19 B cells.

The sample consisted of PBMCs, taken before TCRalphabeta/CD19-depleted stem cell transplant. These receptors came from a boy between 2 and 10 years old with acute myeloid leukemia, due to receive a stem cell transplant.

Many counts were recorded for this clonotype. The V call is TRBV6-5, the J call TRBJ1-1; maybe TRBD1 (5 bases). The CDR3 is 14 amino acids. Trimming left V 3 bases short and J 1 base short, with 9 bases between. Germline CDR1 and CDR2: MNHEY and SVGAGI. The CDR3 DNA reads TGTGCCAGCAGTTATGGGGCGGGGAACACTGAAGCTTTCTTT. It yields the protein CASSYGAGNTEAFF.

This clonotype showed up many times. The rearrangement uses TRBV29-1 and TRBJ2-1, with D unresolved. V gave up 3 bases and J gave up 9 bases, with 18 bases separating them. This CDR3 has 14 residues. Germline CDR1 and CDR2: SQVTM and ANQGSEA. In DNA, the CDR3 is TGCAGCGTTGATGATGGCGCCAGCCCGGGTGAGCAGTTCTTC. Translating gives CSVDDGASPGEQFF.

The CDR3 protein is CASSSPLGGVETQYF. CDR3 bases: TGTGCCAGCAGCTCTCCACTCGGAGGCGTCGAGACCCAGTACTTC. The rearrangement joins TRBV7-1 to TRBJ2-5; a possible D gene is TRBD2 (5 bases). TRBV7-1 is an ORF; its function is uncertain. Trimming stripped 3 bases from V and 5 bases from J, with 16 bases between. The CDR3 loop spans 15 amino acids.

This clonotype appeared many times. The chain joins TRBV12-3 or TRBV12-4 to TRBJ1-1; weak D call: TRBD1 (5 bases). V shed 2 bases and J shed 3 bases, with 7 bases lying between them. This CDR3 region has 13 residues. As DNA, the CDR3 is TGTGCCAGCAGTTTAAGGGGATACACTGAAGCTTTCTTT. As protein: CASSLRGYTEAFF.

Points on this clonotype: Since no conserved phenylalanine or tryptophan closes the CDR3, a read error is the likely cause. V usage is TRBV2 and J usage is TRBJ1-1; D call uncertain. V lost 1 base and J lost 8, with 5 bases in between. Germline V gives CDR1 SNHLY, CDR2 FYNNEI. This CDR3 contains 11 residues. The CDR3 loop reads CASSEGSEAFC. The DNA for the CDR3 is TGTGCCAGCAGTGAAGGGTCCGAAGCTTTCTGT.

This clonotype was counted at least ten times. The genes are TRBV7-6 and TRBJ2-7; 8 bases map to TRBD1. The CDR3 consists of 17 residues. Germline loops: CDR1 SGHVS, CDR2 FNYEAQ. V lost 3 bases and J lost 1; bases outside the gene matches: 11. CDR3 residues: CASSLAHTGGNSYEQYV. The CDR3 DNA is TGTGCCAGCAGCTTGGCGCACACAGGGGGTAATTCCTACGAGCAGTACGTC.

This clonotype was counted many times. This chain connects TRBV4-1 to TRBJ1-2; D perhaps matches TRBD1 (5 bases). The CDR3 has 16 residues. CDR1 is MGHRA, CDR2 YSYEKL, per germline. V was pared by 1 base and J by 0 bases, with 12 bases between. The chain's CDR3 is CASSQVWDGTNYGYTF. The CDR3 DNA follows: TGCGCCAGCAGCCAAGTATGGGACGGTACTAACTATGGCTACACCTTC.

This clonotype was picked up many times. CDR3 DNA sequence: TGCGCCAGCAGCGGGTTGAACACTGAAGCTTTCTTT. Translated: CASSGLNTEAFF. V gene TRBV5-1 combines with J gene TRBJ1-1; no reliable D call. Trimming pared 4 bases from V and 0 bases from J, leaving 4 bases between. The germline V gene has CDR1 SGHRS and CDR2 YFSETQ. CDR3 length: 12 residues.

This clonotype was counted many times. The V and J genes are TRBV5-5 and TRBJ2-7, with D perhaps given as TRBD1 or TRBD2 (5 bases each). CDR3 length: 14 amino acids. The germline V and J ends were trimmed by 3 bases and 0 bases, with 10 bases remaining between them. The germline V gene encodes CDR1 SGHKS and CDR2 YYEKEE (reference sequence). The CDR3 nucleotides read TGTGCCAGCAGCTCGGGACGGTTCTCCTACGAGCAGTACGTC. Residues: CASSSGRFSYEQYV.

This clonotype was observed many times. The V gene is TRBV20-1, the J gene TRBJ1-1, with D uncertain. CDR3 length: 12 residues. Trimming shortened V by 5 bases and J by 3 bases, and 10 bases separated the two germline ends. Per germline, CDR1 DFQATT and CDR2 SNEGSKA (reference sequence). Here the CDR3 reads CSAFRGDTEAFF. CDR3 sequence (DNA): TGCAGTGCTTTTCGCGGGGACACTGAAGCTTTCTTT.

The genes are TRBV5-4 and TRBJ2-1; 7 bases fit TRBD2. Trimming removed 4 bases from V and 6 bases from J; junction bases left unmatched: 4. Germline V CDR1 and CDR2: SGHNT, YYREEE (reference sequence). This CDR3 is built from 13 residues. This CDR3 reads CASSPGRPNEQFF. Written as DNA, the CDR3 is TGTGCCAGCAGCCCCGGGAGGCCCAATGAGCAGTTCTTC.

This clonotype was counted at least ten times. The chain carries TRBV2 and TRBJ2-5, with 10 bases identical to TRBD2. Germline assignment: CDR1 SNHLY and CDR2 FYNNEI. V shed 3 bases and J 5 bases; nucleotides not matched to a gene: 6. The CDR3 is 15 residues long. As DNA, the CDR3 is TGTGCCAGCAGTGATGAGTCGGGACTAGCGGAGACCCAGTACTTC. Translation gives CASSDESGLAETQYF.

The gene calls are TRBV6-1 and TRBJ1-5; 8 bases fit TRBD1. CDR1 is MNHNS and CDR2 is SASEGT in the germline V gene. This CDR3 has 16 residues. V was clipped by 3 bases and J by 5 bases; unmatched bases: 9. The chain's CDR3 is CASSDRTGIPHQPQHF. CDR3 bases: TGTGCCAGCAGTGATAGGACAGGGATCCCTCATCAGCCCCAGCATTTT.

This clonotype was found many times. The V gene is TRBV7-2, the J gene TRBJ2-7; 12 nucleotides match TRBD2. The CDR3 has 16 residues. Germline trimming cut 2 bases from V and 2 bases from J; bases unmatched to any gene: 4. Per the germline V gene, CDR1 is SGHTA and CDR2 is FQGNSA. CDR3 in DNA: TGTGCCAGCAGCTTACGGACTAGCGGGGTGACCTACGAGCAGTACTTC. Translation: CASSLRTSGVTYEQYF.

This clonotype was seen at least ten times. One end of the junction is discordant with germline, which a read error may explain. The rearrangement joins TRBV18 to TRBJ1-1, with D possibly being TRBD1 (5 bases). Per the germline V gene, CDR1 is KGHSH and CDR2 is LQKENI. CDR3 size: 12 residues. This CDR3 reads CASSPDRAEAFF. The DNA of the CDR3 is TGCGCCAGCAGCCCCGACAGAGCTGAAGCTTTCTTT.

Concerning this clonotype itself: Since a much larger clone is just one base distant, this may be a read error. The genes are TRBV6-5 and TRBJ2-2; D ambiguous. Germline V gene lookup returns CDR1 MNHEY and CDR2 SVGAGI. This CDR3 region has 15 residues. Trimming removed 2 bases from V and 4 bases from J, with 11 bases in between. The CDR3: CASSYGGKGTGELFF. As DNA, the CDR3 is TGTGCCAGCAGTTACGGTGGGAAAGGCACCGGGGAGCTGTTTTTT.

The sample holds many counts of this clonotype. The V and J genes are TRBV6-1 and TRBJ1-3; the match to TRBD1 covers 8 bases. The germline gives CDR1 MNHNS, CDR2 SASEGT. CDR3 length: 14 residues. After removal of 6 bases from V and 2 bases from J, the junction contained 3 bases not matched to a gene. CDR3 residues: CASSDRGTGNTIYF. CDR3 nucleotide sequence: TGTGCCAGCAGCGACAGGGGAACTGGAAACACCATATATTTT.

This clonotype was counted at least ten times. The J gene is TRBJ2-7, the V gene TRBV6-5; TRBD1 matches at 7 bases. The CDR3 contains 15 residues. Germline V lookup: CDR1 MNHEY, CDR2 SVGAGI. The V and J ends lost 4 bases and 1 base, in that order; junction bases with no gene match: 7. In nucleotides, the CDR3 is TGTGCCAGCAGTTCCGACGGGACAGAATCCTACGAGCAGTACTTC. Its translation is CASSSDGTESYEQYF.

This clonotype was seen repeatedly, ten times or more. The V gene is TRBV4-1, the J gene TRBJ2-7; tentatively, D is TRBD2 (6 bases). V was clipped by 6 bases and J by 2 bases, with 14 bases between them. Germline CDR1 and CDR2: MGHRA and YSYEKL. The CDR3 extends over 14 amino acids. CDR3 in DNA: TGCGCCAGCAGTAGGGGAGGAGAAACCTACGAGCAGTACTTC. It is translated as CASSRGGETYEQYF.

A remark on this clonotype: A much larger clone lies one base from this, so it may be a read error. The chain combines TRBV3-1 with TRBJ2-1; TRBD2 matches 14 bases. CDR3 length: 15 residues. The V gene's germline CDR1 is LGHDT and CDR2 YNNKEL (reference sequence). V trimming: 4 bases; J trimming: 9 bases; junction bases outside the gene matches: 5. The CDR3 region is CASSPGLAGVPEQFF. The CDR3 DNA follows: TGTGCCAGCAGCCCGGGACTAGCGGGGGTGCCTGAGCAGTTCTTC.

This clonotype has ten or more counts. The chain combines TRBV20-1 with TRBJ1-2; the match to TRBD1 covers 7 bases. The CDR3 consists of 13 residues. Germline assignment: CDR1 DFQATT and CDR2 SNEGSKA (reference sequence). V lost 4 bases and J lost 0; bases outside the gene matches: 2. This CDR3 reads CSATGGANYGYTF. The CDR3 DNA follows: TGCAGTGCTACAGGGGGTGCTAACTATGGCTACACCTTC.

This clonotype has a count of ten or more. The rearrangement uses TRBV24-1 and TRBJ2-2; TRBD1 matches 9 bases. The junction had 2 bases not matched to a gene; V was cut back by 3 bases and J by 1 base. The CDR3 has 16 residues. Germline CDR1 KGHDR, CDR2 SFDVKD. CDR3 in amino acids: CATSDTDRGNTGELFF. Written as DNA, the CDR3 is TGTGCCACCAGTGATACGGACAGGGGGAACACCGGGGAGCTGTTTTTT.

Concerning this clonotype: The junction differs from germline at one of its ends, possibly a read error. The genes are TRBV12-3 or TRBV12-4 and TRBJ1-5, with TRBD1 as a possible D gene (6 bases). CDR3 size: 13 residues. CDR3 sequence reads: CASRLRGDQPHHF. The CDR3 bases are TGTGCCAGCAGATTGAGGGGGGATCAGCCCCACCATTTT.